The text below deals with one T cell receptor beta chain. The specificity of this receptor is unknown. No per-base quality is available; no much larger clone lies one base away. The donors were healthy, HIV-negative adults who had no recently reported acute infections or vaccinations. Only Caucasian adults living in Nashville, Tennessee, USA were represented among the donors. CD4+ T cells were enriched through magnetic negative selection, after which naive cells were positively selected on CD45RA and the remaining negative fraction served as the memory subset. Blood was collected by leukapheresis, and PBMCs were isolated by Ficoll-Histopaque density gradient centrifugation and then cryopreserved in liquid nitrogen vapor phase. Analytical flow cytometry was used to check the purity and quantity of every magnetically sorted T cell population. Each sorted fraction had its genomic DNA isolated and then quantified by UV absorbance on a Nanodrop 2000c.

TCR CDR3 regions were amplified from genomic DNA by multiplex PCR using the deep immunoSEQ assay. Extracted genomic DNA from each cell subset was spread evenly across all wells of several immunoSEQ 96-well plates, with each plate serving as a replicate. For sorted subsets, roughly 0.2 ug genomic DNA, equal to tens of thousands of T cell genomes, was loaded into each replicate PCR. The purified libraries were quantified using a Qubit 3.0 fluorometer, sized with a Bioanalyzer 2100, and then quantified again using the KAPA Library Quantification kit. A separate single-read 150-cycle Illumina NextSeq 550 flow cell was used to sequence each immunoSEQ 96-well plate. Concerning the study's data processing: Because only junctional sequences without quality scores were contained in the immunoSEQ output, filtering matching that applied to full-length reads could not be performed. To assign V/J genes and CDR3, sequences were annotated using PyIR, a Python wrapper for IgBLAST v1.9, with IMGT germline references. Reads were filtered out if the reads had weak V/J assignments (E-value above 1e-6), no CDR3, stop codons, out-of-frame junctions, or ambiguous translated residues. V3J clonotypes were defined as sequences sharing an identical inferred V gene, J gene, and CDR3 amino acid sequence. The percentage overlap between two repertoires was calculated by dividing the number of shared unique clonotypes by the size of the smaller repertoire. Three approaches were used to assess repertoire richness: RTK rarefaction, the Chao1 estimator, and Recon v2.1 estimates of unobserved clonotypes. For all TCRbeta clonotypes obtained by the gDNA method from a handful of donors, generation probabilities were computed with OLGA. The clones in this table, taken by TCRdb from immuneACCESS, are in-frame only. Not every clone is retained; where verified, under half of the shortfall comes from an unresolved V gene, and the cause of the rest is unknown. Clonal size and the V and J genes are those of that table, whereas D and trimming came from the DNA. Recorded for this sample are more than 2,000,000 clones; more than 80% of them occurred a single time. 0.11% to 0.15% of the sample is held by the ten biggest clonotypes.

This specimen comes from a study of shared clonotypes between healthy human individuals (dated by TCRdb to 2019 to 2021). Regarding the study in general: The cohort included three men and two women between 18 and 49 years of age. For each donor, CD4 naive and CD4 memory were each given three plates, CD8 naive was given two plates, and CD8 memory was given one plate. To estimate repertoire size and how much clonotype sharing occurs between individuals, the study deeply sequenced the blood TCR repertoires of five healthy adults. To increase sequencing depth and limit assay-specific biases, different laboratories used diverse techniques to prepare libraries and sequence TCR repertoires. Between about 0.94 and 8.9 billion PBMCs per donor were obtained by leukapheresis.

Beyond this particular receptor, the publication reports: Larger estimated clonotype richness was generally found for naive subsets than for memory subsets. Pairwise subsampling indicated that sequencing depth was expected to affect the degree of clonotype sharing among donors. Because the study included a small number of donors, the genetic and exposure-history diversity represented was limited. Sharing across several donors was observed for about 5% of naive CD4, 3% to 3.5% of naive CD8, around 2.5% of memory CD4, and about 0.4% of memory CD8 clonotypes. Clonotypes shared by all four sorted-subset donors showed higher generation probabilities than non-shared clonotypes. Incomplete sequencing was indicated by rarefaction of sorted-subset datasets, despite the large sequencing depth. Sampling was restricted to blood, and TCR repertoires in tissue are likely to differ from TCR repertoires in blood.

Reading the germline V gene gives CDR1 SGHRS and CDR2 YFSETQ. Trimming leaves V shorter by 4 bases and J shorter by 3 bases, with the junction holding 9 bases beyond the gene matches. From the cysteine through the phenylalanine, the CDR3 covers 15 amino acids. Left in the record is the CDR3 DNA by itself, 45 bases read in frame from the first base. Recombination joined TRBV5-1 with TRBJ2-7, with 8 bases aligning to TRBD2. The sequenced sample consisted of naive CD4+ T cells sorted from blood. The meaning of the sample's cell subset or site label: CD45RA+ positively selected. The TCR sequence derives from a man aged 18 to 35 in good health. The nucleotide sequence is TGCGCCAGCAGCCCCTCTTCGCGGGGGGACTACGAGCAGTACTTC. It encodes CASSPSSRGDYEQYF.